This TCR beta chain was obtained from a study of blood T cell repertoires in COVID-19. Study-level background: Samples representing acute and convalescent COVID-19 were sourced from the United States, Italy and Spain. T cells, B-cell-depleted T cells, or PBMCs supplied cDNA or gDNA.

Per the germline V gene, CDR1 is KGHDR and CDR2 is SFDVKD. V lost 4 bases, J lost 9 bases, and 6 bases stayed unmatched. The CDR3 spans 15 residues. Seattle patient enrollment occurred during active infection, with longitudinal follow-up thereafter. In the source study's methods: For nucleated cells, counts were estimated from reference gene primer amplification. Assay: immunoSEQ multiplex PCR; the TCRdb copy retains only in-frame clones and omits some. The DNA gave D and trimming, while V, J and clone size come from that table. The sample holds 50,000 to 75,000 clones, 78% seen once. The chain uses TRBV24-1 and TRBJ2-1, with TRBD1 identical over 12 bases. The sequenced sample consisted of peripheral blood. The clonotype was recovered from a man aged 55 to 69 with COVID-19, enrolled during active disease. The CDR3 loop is CATSDPGQGAVEQFF. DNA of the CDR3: TGTGCCACCAGTGACCCGGGACAGGGGGCGGTTGAGCAGTTCTTC.